This T cell receptor beta chain comes out of a study of T cells in Graves' hyperthyroidism and ophthalmopathy. V gave up 0 bases and J gave up 9 bases; unmatched junction bases: 5. This CDR3 is 15 amino acids long. Looked up from germline, CDR1 is KGHSH and CDR2 is LQKENI. TCR beta CDR3 region amplification was performed from RNA transcripts. When the TCR CDR3 underwent first-round RT-PCR, the HTBI primer set was used. TCRdb used MiXCR to reprocess the multiplex PCR reads, holding one entry per CDR3 protein. The table shows a few hundred thousand distinct CDR3 sequences, with 15% occurring only once. A few counts support this clonotype.

Sequencing used blood. The TCR originated in a woman under 40 with Graves' hyperthyroidism. The rearrangement uses TRBV18 and TRBJ2-6, with TRBD2 matching 7 bases. CDR3 sequence reads: CASSPPDLAGNVLTF. DNA of the CDR3: TGTGCCAGCTCACCACCGGACTTAGCGGGCAACGTCCTGACTTTC.